This T cell receptor (beta chain) was profiled in a study of lymphopenia after photon versus proton radiotherapy. The assay was immunoSEQ multiplex PCR, and TCRdb's table has in-frame clones only and misses some. The sample includes approximately 30,000 clones, 94% of them seen just once. As to this clone: Antigen unknown.

Losses at the gene ends were 3 bases for V and 11 bases for J; bases not matched to a gene: 8. Germline CDR1 SGDLS, CDR2 YYNGEE. CDR3 length equals 14 residues. Study-level findings and limits: Authors raise, but do not show, better survival with proton therapy. Proton therapy kept repertoires fairly stable, unlike photons, which gained effector/memory cells. After lymphocyte nadir, photon-treated repertoires showed oligoclonal expansion, especially CD8+ Temra.

This sample comprised peripheral blood, obtained from a patient treated with photon-based radiotherapy. This chain joins TRBV9 and TRBJ1-4; the match to TRBD1 covers 9 bases. The clonotype was recovered from a woman between 50 and 59 years old with cholangiocarcinoma. The CDR3 nucleotides are TGTGCCAGCAGCGCGGACAGGGGTATGGGGAAACTGTTTTTT. Protein sequence: CASSADRGMGKLFF. The full variable domain, its missing parts supplied by reference TRBV9 and TRBJ1-4, is DSGVTQTPKHLITATGQRVTLRCSPRSGDLSVYWYQQSLDQGLQFLIQYYNGEERAKGNILERFSAQQFPDLHSELNLSSLELGDSALYFCASSADRGMGKLFFGSGTQLSVL.